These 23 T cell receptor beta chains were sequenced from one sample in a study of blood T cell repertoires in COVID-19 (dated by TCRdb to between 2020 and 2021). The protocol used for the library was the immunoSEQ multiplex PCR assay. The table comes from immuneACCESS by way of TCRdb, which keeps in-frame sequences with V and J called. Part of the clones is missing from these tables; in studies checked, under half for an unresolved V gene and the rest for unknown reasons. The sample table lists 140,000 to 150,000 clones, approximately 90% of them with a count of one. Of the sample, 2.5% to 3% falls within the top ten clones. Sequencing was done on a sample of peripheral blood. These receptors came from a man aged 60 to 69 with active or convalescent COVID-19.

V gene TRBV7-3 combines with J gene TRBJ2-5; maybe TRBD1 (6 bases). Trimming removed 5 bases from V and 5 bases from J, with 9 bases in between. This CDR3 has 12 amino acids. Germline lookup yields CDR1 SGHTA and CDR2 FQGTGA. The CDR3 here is CASSQQGETQYF. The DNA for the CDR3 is TGTGCCAGCAGCCAGCAGGGGGAGACCCAGTACTTC.

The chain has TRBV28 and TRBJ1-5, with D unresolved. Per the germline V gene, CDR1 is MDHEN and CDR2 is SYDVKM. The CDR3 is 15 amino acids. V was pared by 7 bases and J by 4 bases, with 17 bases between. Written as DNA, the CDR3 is TGTGCCAGCACTTTGGAGGTCCGCGGGAATCAGCCCCAGCATTTT. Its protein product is CASTLEVRGNQPQHF.

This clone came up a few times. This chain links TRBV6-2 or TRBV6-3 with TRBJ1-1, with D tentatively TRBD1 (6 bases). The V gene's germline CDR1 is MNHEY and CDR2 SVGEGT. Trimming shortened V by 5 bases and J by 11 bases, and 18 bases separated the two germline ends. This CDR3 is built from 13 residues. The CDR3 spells CASSLKVRGRAFF. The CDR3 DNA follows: TGTGCCAGCAGTCTAAAGGTCAGGGGCAGGGCTTTCTTT.

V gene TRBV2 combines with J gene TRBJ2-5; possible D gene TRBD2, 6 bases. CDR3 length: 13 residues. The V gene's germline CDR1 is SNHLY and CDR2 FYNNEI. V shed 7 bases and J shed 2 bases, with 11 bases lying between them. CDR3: CASKLAPQETQYF. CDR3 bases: TGTGCCAGCAAGCTAGCGCCACAAGAGACCCAGTACTTC.

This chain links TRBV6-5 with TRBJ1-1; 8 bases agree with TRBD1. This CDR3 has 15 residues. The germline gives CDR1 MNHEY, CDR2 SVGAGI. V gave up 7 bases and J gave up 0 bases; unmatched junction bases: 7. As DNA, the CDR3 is TGTGCCAGCACCCGAAAGGGACAGGTGAACACTGAAGCTTTCTTT. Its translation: CASTRKGQVNTEAFF.

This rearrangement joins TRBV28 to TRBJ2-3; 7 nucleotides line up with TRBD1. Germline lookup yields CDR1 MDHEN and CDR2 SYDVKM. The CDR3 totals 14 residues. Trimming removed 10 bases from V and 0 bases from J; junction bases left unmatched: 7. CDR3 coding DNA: TGTGCCACCAAGACAGGGTTTAGCACAGATACGCAGTATTTT. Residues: CATKTGFSTDTQYF.

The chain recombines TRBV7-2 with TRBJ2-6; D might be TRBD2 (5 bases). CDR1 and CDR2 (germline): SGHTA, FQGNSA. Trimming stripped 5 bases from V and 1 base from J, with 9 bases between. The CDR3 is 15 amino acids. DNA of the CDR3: TGTGCCAGCAGCCCGCCGGGATCTGGGGCCAACGTCCTGACTTTC. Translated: CASSPPGSGANVLTF.

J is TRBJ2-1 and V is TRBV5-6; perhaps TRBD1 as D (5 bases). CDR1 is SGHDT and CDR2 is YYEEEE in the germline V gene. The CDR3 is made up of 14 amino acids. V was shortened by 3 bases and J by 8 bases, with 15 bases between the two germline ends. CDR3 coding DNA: TGTGCCAGCAGCTGGTATGGGGCCGTCTATGAGCAGTTCTTC. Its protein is CASSWYGAVYEQFF. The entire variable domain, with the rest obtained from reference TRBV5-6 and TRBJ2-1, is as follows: DAGVTQSPTHLIKTRGQQVTLRCSPKSGHDTVSWYQQALGQGPQFIFQYYEEEERQRGNFPDRFSGHQFPNYSSELNVNALLLGDSALYLCASSWYGAVYEQFFGPGTRLTVL.

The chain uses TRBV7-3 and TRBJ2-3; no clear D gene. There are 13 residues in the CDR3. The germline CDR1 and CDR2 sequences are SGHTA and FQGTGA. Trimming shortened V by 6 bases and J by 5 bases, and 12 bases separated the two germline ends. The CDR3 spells CASSSSPGDTQYF. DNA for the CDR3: TGTGCCAGCAGTTCCTCTCCGGGAGATACGCAGTATTTT.

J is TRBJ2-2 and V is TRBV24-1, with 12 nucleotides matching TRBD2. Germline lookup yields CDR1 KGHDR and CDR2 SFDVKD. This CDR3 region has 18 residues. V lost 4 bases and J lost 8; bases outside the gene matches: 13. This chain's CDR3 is CATSDRTSGESVTGELFF. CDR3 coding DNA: TGTGCCACCAGTGACCGGACTAGCGGGGAGTCTGTGACTGGGGAGCTGTTTTTT.

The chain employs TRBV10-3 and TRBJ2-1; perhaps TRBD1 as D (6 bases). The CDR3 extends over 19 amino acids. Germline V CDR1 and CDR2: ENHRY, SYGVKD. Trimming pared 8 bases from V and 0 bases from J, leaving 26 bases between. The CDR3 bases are TGTGCCATCGGGGGCCTTGAGGACCCCTTAAGGAGCTCCTACAATGAGCAGTTCTTC. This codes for CAIGGLEDPLRSSYNEQFF.

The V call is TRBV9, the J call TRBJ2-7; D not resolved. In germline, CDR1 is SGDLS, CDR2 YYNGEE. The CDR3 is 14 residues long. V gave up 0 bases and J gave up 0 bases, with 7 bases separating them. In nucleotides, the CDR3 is TGTGCCAGCAGCGTAGATCACAGCTCCTACGAGCAGTACTTC. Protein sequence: CASSVDHSSYEQYF.

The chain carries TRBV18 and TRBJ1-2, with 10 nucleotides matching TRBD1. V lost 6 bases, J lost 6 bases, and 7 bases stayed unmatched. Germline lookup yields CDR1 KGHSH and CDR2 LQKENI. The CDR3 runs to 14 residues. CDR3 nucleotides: TGTGCCAGCTCCCGACAGGGGGCAGGGGATGGCTACACCTTC. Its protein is CASSRQGAGDGYTF. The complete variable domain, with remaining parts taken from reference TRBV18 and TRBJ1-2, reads NAGVMQNPRHLVRRRGQEARLRCSPMKGHSHVYWYRQLPEEGLKFMVYLQKENIIDESGMPKERFSAEFPKEGPSILRIQQVVRGDSAAYFCASSRQGAGDGYTFGSGTRLTVV.

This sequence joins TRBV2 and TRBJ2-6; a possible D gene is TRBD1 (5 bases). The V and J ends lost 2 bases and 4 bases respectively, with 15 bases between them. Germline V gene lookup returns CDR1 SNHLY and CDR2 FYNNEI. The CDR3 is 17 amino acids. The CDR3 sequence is CASSEFQGLGGANVLTF. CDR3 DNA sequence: TGTGCCAGCAGTGAATTCCAGGGCTTGGGAGGGGCCAACGTCCTGACTTTC.

The CDR3 sequence: CASRAPGAEDGYTF. The DNA for the CDR3 is TGTGCCAGCAGGGCGCCAGGGGCGGAGGATGGCTACACCTTC. This rearrangement joins TRBV2 to TRBJ1-2, with D possibly being TRBD1 (6 bases). The CDR3 runs 14 residues. V was pared by 6 bases and J by 6 bases, with 17 bases between. Looked up from germline, CDR1 is SNHLY and CDR2 is FYNNEI.

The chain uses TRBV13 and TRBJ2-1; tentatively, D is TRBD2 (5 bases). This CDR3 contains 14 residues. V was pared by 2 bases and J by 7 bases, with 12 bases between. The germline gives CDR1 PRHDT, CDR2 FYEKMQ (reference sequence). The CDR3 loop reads CASSLPRGWNEQFF. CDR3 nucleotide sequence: TGTGCCAGCAGCTTACCCCGCGGGTGGAATGAGCAGTTCTTC.

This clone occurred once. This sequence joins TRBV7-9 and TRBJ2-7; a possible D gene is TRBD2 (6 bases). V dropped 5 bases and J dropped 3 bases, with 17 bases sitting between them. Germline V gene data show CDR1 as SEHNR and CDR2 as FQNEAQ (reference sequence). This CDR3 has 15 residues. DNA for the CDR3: TGTGCCAGCAGCCCATTGGGGGGATACCACTACGAGCAGTACTTC. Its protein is CASSPLGGYHYEQYF.

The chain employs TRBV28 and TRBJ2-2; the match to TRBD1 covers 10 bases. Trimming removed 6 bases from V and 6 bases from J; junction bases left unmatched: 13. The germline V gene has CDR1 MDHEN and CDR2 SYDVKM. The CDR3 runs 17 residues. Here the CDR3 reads CASRFVGTGVSAGELFF. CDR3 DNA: TGTGCCAGCAGATTCGTGGGGACAGGGGTTTCGGCCGGGGAGCTGTTTTTT.

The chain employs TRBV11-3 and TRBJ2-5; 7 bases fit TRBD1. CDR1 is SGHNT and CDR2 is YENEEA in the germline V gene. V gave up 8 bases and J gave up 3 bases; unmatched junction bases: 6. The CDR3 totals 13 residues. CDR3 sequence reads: CASSQGSEETQYF. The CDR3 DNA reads TGTGCCAGCTCACAGGGGTCTGAAGAGACCCAGTACTTC.

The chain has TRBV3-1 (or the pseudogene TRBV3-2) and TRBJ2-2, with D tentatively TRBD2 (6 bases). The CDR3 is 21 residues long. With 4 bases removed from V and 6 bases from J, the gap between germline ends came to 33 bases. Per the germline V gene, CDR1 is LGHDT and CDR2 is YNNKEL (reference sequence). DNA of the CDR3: TGTGCCAGCAGCCGCCTCAATCGAGGTCCCCCTTTGACTAGAACGCCCGGGGAGCTGTTTTTT. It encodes CASSRLNRGPPLTRTPGELFF.

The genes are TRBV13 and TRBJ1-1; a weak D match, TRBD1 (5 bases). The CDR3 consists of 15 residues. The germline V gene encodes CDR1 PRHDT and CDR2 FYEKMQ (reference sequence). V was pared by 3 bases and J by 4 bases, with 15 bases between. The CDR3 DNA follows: TGTGCCAGCAGCTTTGGGGAAATAAGGGGCACTGAAGCTTTCTTT. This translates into CASSFGEIRGTEAFF.

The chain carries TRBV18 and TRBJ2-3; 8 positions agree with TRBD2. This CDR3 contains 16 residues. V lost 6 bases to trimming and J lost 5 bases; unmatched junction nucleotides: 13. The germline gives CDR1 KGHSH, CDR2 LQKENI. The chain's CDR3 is CASSPSRGGRGDTQYF. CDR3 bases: TGTGCCAGCTCCCCCTCCCGGGGGGGACGGGGAGATACGCAGTATTTT.

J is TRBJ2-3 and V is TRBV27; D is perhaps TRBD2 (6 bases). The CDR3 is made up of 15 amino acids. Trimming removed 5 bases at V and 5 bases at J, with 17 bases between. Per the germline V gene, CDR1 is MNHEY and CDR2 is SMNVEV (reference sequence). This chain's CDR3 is CASSRLEGAVDTQYF. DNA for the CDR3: TGTGCCAGCAGTCGCTTGGAGGGAGCGGTAGATACGCAGTATTTT.